Listed here is a single T cell receptor (beta chain). This specimen comes from a study of PD-1 blockade in classical Hodgkin lymphoma. Time point reported: newly diagnosed, previously untreated cHL patient sample. Isolation of CD8+ T cells from thawed PBMCs used magnetic negative selection. Newly diagnosed, untreated classical Hodgkin lymphoma PBMCs served as comparison. The protocol was immunoSEQ multiplex PCR, while the TCRdb copy is restricted to in-frame clones and leaves out a portion. The sample contains about 21,000 clones, around nine tenths of which appear only once. This clonotype originated in a human donor with classical Hodgkin lymphoma. Sample: CD8+ T cells from blood.

The chain's CDR3 is CASSPKRGLSYEQYF. CDR3 nucleotides: TGTGCCAGCAGTCCTAAGCGGGGCCTCTCCTACGAGCAGTACTTC. This chain joins TRBV27 and TRBJ2-7; TRBD2 aligns across 7 bases. Germline V gives CDR1 MNHEY, CDR2 SMNVEV (reference sequence). This CDR3 spans 15 amino acids. The V gene end was trimmed by 5 bases and the J gene end by 0 bases; junction bases not matched to a gene: 7.